The 27 T cell receptor beta chains below all came from one sample that was sequenced in a study of T cell responses to AZD1222 COVID-19 vaccine (dated by TCRdb to about 2021). The library was prepared using the immunoSEQ multiplex PCR assay. TCRdb holds this immuneACCESS table with in-frame rearrangements only. Some clones are missing; in checked studies, unresolved V genes explain under half, and the rest has no known cause. This sample comprises 120,000 or so clones, around 89% of them detected only once. The ten largest clones add up to approximately 1.5% of the sample. The time point tag for this specimen amounts to: baseline before first vaccination. The sample was peripheral blood, taken on day 0 of AZD1222 vaccination. The receptors stem from an adult in good health.

This chain uses TRBV13 with TRBJ1-2; the D is unclear. This CDR3 region has 12 residues. V gave up 1 base and J gave up 4 bases, with 4 bases separating them. Germline lookup yields CDR1 PRHDT and CDR2 FYEKMQ (reference sequence). This CDR3 is CASSLVTYGYTF. The CDR3 coding sequence is TGTGCCAGCAGCTTAGTAACCTATGGCTACACCTTC. Looking up the rest from reference TRBV13 and TRBJ1-2 gives the full variable domain: AAGVIQSPRHLIKEKRETATLKCYPIPRHDTVYWYQQGPGQDPQFLISFYEKMQSDKGSIPDRFSAQQFSDYHSELNMSSLELGDSALYFCASSLVTYGYTFGSGTRLTVV.

V is TRBV5-1 and J is TRBJ1-1; 9 nucleotides match TRBD1. Germline V gives CDR1 SGHRS, CDR2 YFSETQ. The junction had 3 bases not matched to a gene; V was cut back by 2 bases and J by 7 bases. The CDR3 runs 13 residues. The CDR3 DNA sequence: TGCGCCAGCAGCTTCGGACAGGGGATTGAAGCTTTCTTT. Its protein product is CASSFGQGIEAFF. Full variable domain (remainder filled in from reference TRBV5-1 and TRBJ1-1): KAGVTQTPRYLIKTRGQQVTLSCSPISGHRSVSWYQQTPGQGLQFLFEYFSETQRNKGNFPGRFSGRQFSNSRSEMNVSTLELGDSALYLCASSFGQGIEAFFGQGTRLTVV.

This clone was seen once. The chain has TRBV18 and TRBJ2-7; D uncertain. Germline CDR1 is KGHSH and CDR2 is LQKENI. Trimming removed 2 bases from V and 0 bases from J, with 14 bases in between. CDR3 length equals 16 residues. CDR3 bases: TGTGCCAGCTCACCATCACAGATGAGAAGCTCCTACGAGCAGTACTTC. It codes for CASSPSQMRSSYEQYF. The whole variable domain, filled in from reference TRBV18 and TRBJ2-7, reads NAGVMQNPRHLVRRRGQEARLRCSPMKGHSHVYWYRQLPEEGLKFMVYLQKENIIDESGMPKERFSAEFPKEGPSILRIQQVVRGDSAAYFCASSPSQMRSSYEQYFGPGTRLTVT.

Points on this clone: At one of its ends the junction is not consistent with the germline gene, which may arise from a read error. The chain employs TRBV7-7 and TRBJ2-7, with D tentatively TRBD2 (5 bases). Germline CDR1 SSHAT, CDR2 FNYEAQ (reference sequence). The CDR3 runs to 13 residues. The CDR3: CASSLAYGDEQYF. The CDR3 DNA reads TGTGCTAGCAGCTTAGCGTACGGGGACGAGCAGTACTTC.

J is TRBJ2-1 and V is TRBV6-5; perhaps D is TRBD1 or TRBD2 (5 bases each). Deletions cut 5 bases from V and 8 bases from J, with 16 bases between. Germline-derived CDR1 and CDR2 are MNHEY and SVGAGI. This CDR3 comprises 14 residues. CDR3 in DNA: TGTGCCAGCAGTAGAGGAAAGGGGAGCCATGAGCAGTTCTTC. Protein: CASSRGKGSHEQFF.

The chain joins TRBV13 to TRBJ2-7, with 14 bases fitting TRBD2. CDR1 is PRHDT, CDR2 FYEKMQ, per germline (reference sequence). The CDR3 covers 23 residues. The V gene end was trimmed by 0 bases and the J gene end by 0 bases; junction bases not matched to a gene: 19. Written as DNA, the CDR3 is TGTGCCAGCAGCTTAGGTACCCTCGGGACTAGCGGGAGTAAAGTTCCGAGCTCCTACGAGCAGTACTTC. As protein: CASSLGTLGTSGSKVPSSYEQYF.

This clone was recorded once. The rearrangement uses TRBV18 and TRBJ1-1, with unresolved D. This CDR3 is 15 amino acids long. Germline CDR1 reads KGHSH; CDR2 reads LQKENI. The ends were cut back, 2 bases at V and 4 bases at J, with 14 bases in the middle. CDR3 sequence (DNA): TGTGCCAGCTCACCAGATCTTGGAGTACGCACTGAAGCTTTCTTT. It translates to CASSPDLGVRTEAFF. The variable domain in full, with the rest retrieved from reference TRBV18 and TRBJ1-1, is NAGVMQNPRHLVRRRGQEARLRCSPMKGHSHVYWYRQLPEEGLKFMVYLQKENIIDESGMPKERFSAEFPKEGPSILRIQQVVRGDSAAYFCASSPDLGVRTEAFFGQGTRLTVV.

The J gene is TRBJ1-6, the V gene TRBV4-3; TRBD1 matches at 9 bases. The CDR3 length is 19 residues. The J segment lost 7 bases and the V segment lost 0 bases, leaving 13 bases of the junction unmatched. Germline-derived CDR1 and CDR2 are LGHNA and YSLEER. CDR3: CASSQERITGGWSNSPLHF. Here the CDR3 DNA reads TGCGCCAGCAGCCAAGAAAGAATTACAGGGGGCTGGTCGAATTCACCCCTCCACTTT.

The chain carries TRBV30 and TRBJ2-3, with D unresolved. The CDR3 is made up of 12 amino acids. Trimming pared 2 bases from V and 3 bases from J, leaving 6 bases between. Germline values: CDR1 GTSNPN, CDR2 SVGIG (reference sequence). This chain's CDR3 is CAWSSVTDTQYF. The CDR3 DNA sequence: TGTGCCTGGAGTTCCGTAACAGATACGCAGTATTTT. The full variable domain, in which reference TRBV30 and TRBJ2-3 provide the parts outside the CDR3, is SQTIHQWPATLVQPVGSPLSLECTVEGTSNPNLYWYRQAAGRGLQLLFYSVGIGQISSEVPQNLSASRPQDRQFILSSKKLLLSDSGFYLCAWSSVTDTQYFGPGTRLTVL.

This clone was found once. The chain recombines TRBV19 with TRBJ1-1; the D gene is possibly TRBD1 (5 bases). Per the germline V gene, CDR1 is LNHDA and CDR2 is SQIVND (reference sequence). This CDR3 contains 15 residues. Between the trimmed V and J ends, which lost 7 bases and 0 bases, there was a span of 15 bases. DNA for the CDR3: TGTGCCAGTAATTCCGGGACTTCCATGAACACTGAAGCTTTCTTT. Translation gives CASNSGTSMNTEAFF.

The chain has TRBV24-1 and TRBJ1-1; TRBD1 might be the D (5 bases). There are 13 residues in the CDR3. Trimming shortened V by 7 bases and J by 2 bases, and 10 bases separated the two germline ends. Germline V gene lookup returns CDR1 KGHDR and CDR2 SFDVKD. For the CDR3, the DNA is TGTGCCACCAGGCCGGGACCCAACACTGAAGCTTTCTTT. The encoded protein is CATRPGPNTEAFF.

The chain recombines TRBV4-3 with TRBJ2-7; 15 positions match TRBD2. The CDR3 contains 19 residues. Germline values: CDR1 LGHNA, CDR2 YSLEER. With V trimmed by 1 base and J by 1 base, 8 bases remained unmatched. In nucleotides, the CDR3 is TGCGCCAGCAGCCAAGGGTGGACTAGCGGGAGGGTTATTTCCTACGAGCAGTACTTC. Its protein product is CASSQGWTSGRVISYEQYF.

The rearrangement uses TRBV24-1 and TRBJ2-1; D gene ambiguous. V shed 4 bases and J shed 0 bases, with 6 bases lying between them. Looked up from germline, CDR1 is KGHDR and CDR2 is SFDVKD. The CDR3 loop spans 14 amino acids. CDR3 DNA sequence: TGTGCCACCAGTGACGCAAGCTCCTACAATGAGCAGTTCTTC. Amino acid sequence: CATSDASSYNEQFF.

This clone has just one count. The chain links TRBV2 to TRBJ2-7; D is possibly TRBD2 (6 bases). Germline CDR1 is SNHLY and CDR2 is FYNNEI. The V and J ends lost 3 bases and 2 bases respectively, with 17 bases between them. CDR3 size: 16 residues. The CDR3 sequence is CASSEKAFGRTYEQYF. For the CDR3, the DNA is TGTGCCAGCAGTGAGAAGGCCTTCGGGAGAACCTACGAGCAGTACTTC.

To note about this clone: Other DNA variants within this sample encode the same CDR3. The chain couples TRBV19 to TRBJ1-3; 7 bases agree with TRBD1. Trimming cost V 3 bases and J 0 bases; bases outside gene matches: 2. CDR1 and CDR2 from the germline V gene are LNHDA and SQIVND (reference sequence). The CDR3 runs 15 residues. The CDR3 sequence: CASSIRDSSGNTIYF. The CDR3 DNA follows: TGTGCCAGTAGTATCCGGGACAGCTCTGGAAACACCATATATTTT.

The chain joins TRBV7-9 to TRBJ1-3; D unclear. CDR3 length: 14 amino acids. V lost 3 bases, J lost 1 base, and 7 bases lay in between. The V gene's germline CDR1 is SEHNR and CDR2 FQNEAQ (reference sequence). CDR3 in amino acids: CASSFPGSGNTIYF. DNA for the CDR3: TGTGCCAGCAGCTTCCCGGGGTCTGGAAACACCATATATTTT.

The chain uses TRBV5-6 and TRBJ2-3; 13 nucleotides agree with TRBD2. The trim removed 3 bases at V and 4 bases at J, leaving 5 bases unmatched. Per the germline V gene, CDR1 is SGHDT and CDR2 is YYEEEE. This CDR3 is built from 16 residues. Here the CDR3 reads CASSYLTSGRSDTQYF. In DNA form, the CDR3 reads TGTGCCAGCAGCTACTTGACTAGCGGGAGGTCAGATACGCAGTATTTT.

The chain recombines TRBV12-3 or TRBV12-4 with TRBJ1-3; D is undetermined. Trimming cost V 2 bases and J 1 base, with 3 bases left between them. The CDR3 is 13 amino acids. The CDR3 nucleotides read TGTGCCAGCAGTTTAAGGTCTGGAAACACCATATATTTT. It specifies CASSLRSGNTIYF.

This sequence joins TRBV7-3 and TRBJ1-1; D ambiguous. Germline V CDR1 and CDR2: SGHTA, FQGTGA. The V end lost 5 bases, the J end lost 3 bases, and 10 bases lay between the germline ends. The CDR3 runs 13 residues. Here the CDR3 DNA reads TGTGCCAGCAGCCTTAACAAGGACACTGAAGCTTTCTTT. It encodes CASSLNKDTEAFF.

This chain links TRBV13 with TRBJ2-5; 10 bases fit TRBD1. In germline, CDR1 is PRHDT, CDR2 FYEKMQ (reference sequence). The CDR3 covers 16 residues. Trimming at V came to 3 bases and at J to 1 base, leaving 5 bases not matched to a gene. Here the CDR3 DNA reads TGTGCCAGCAGCTTGGGACAGGGGTTCTCCCAAGAGACCCAGTACTTC. Protein sequence: CASSLGQGFSQETQYF.

The chain uses TRBV7-8 and TRBJ2-5; D is possibly TRBD2 (6 bases). CDR3 length equals 16 residues. CDR1 is SGHVS and CDR2 is FQNEAQ in the germline V gene. V shed 1 base and J shed 2 bases, with 14 bases lying between them. The CDR3 loop is CASSLGLRGLQETQYF. The CDR3, as DNA: TGTGCCAGCAGCTTAGGGTTGCGGGGTCTACAAGAGACCCAGTACTTC.

A few counts support this clone. The chain carries TRBV6-4 and TRBJ2-1, with D perhaps matching TRBD1 (6 bases). The V end was cut by 4 bases, the J end by 5 bases, with 9 bases between. The length of the CDR3 is 13 residues. Germline CDR1 is MRHNA and CDR2 is SNTAGT. The CDR3 DNA reads as TGTGCCAGCAGTGCAGGGGTCAACAATGAGCAGTTCTTC. Its protein product is CASSAGVNNEQFF.

The V call is TRBV2, the J call TRBJ1-5; 8 positions agree with TRBD1. Germline assignment: CDR1 SNHLY and CDR2 FYNNEI. This CDR3 has 15 amino acids. The junction had 4 bases not matched to a gene; V was cut back by 6 bases and J by 0 bases. The CDR3 coding sequence is TGTGCCAGCAGGACAGGGGAGTCTAGCAATCAGCCCCAGCATTTT. It encodes CASRTGESSNQPQHF.

The chain has TRBV9 and TRBJ2-1, with D perhaps matching TRBD1 (6 bases). V lost 0 bases, J lost 2 bases, and 9 bases lay in between. CDR1 and CDR2 (germline): SGDLS, YYNGEE. The CDR3 length is 15 residues. The CDR3 reads CASSVEYRAYNEQFF. DNA for the CDR3: TGTGCCAGCAGCGTAGAGTACAGGGCCTACAATGAGCAGTTCTTC.

The chain joins TRBV6-5 to TRBJ1-2; 7 nucleotides match TRBD1. The CDR3 consists of 15 residues. Germline V CDR1 and CDR2: MNHEY, SVGAGI. V trimming: 4 bases; J trimming: 4 bases; junction bases outside the gene matches: 9. The CDR3 is CASSFPGRGLYGYTF. The CDR3 nucleotides are TGTGCCAGCAGTTTCCCGGGAAGGGGGCTCTATGGCTACACCTTC.

The rearrangement joins TRBV27 to TRBJ2-7; TRBD1 matches at 9 bases. This CDR3 comprises 16 residues. The V and J ends lost 4 bases and 1 base, in that order; junction bases with no gene match: 8. Germline CDR1 reads MNHEY; CDR2 reads SMNVEV (reference sequence). The CDR3 sequence is CASSWSRGQGSYEQYF. In nucleotides, the CDR3 is TGTGCCAGCAGTTGGTCCAGGGGACAGGGTTCCTACGAGCAGTACTTC.

The rearrangement uses TRBV6-2 or TRBV6-3 and TRBJ2-1; D is uncertain. This CDR3 spans 14 amino acids. Germline V gene sequence: CDR1 MNHEY, CDR2 SVGEGT. Trimming removed 4 bases at V and 8 bases at J, with 15 bases between. Written as DNA, the CDR3 is TGTGCCAGCAGTTCCCCAGGCGGTGGCGATGAGCAGTTCTTC. This codes for CASSSPGGGDEQFF.